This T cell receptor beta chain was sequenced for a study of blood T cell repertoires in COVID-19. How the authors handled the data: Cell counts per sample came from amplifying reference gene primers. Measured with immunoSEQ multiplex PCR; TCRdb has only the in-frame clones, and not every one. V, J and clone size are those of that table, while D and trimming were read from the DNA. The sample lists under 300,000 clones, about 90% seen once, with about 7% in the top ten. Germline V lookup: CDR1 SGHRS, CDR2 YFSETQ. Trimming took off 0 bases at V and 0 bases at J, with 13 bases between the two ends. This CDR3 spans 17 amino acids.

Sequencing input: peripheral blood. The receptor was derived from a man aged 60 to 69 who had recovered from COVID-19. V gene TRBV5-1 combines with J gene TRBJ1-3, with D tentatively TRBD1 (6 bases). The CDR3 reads CASSLDAGASSGNTIYF. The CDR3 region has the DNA TGCGCCAGCAGCTTGGACGCAGGGGCAAGCTCTGGAAACACCATATATTTT.